The 27 T cell receptor beta chains below all came from one sample that was sequenced in a study of CD8+CD57+ T cells in acquired aplastic anemia. Researchers used genomic DNA as the template to profile TCR beta VDJ and CDR3. MiXCR, run by TCRdb on the reads, gives a single entry per CDR3 protein. The data hold about 200,000 distinct CDR3 sequences, with 55% to 65% observed a single time. Those patients picked for sequencing had displayed CD8+CD57+ cell expansion on flow cytometry. Sequenced input: sorted CD4+, CD8+, or CD8+CD57+ T cells (not recorded which) from PBMCs. These receptors were taken from a human donor with aplastic anemia.

This chain connects TRBV7-9 to TRBJ1-1; D call uncertain. The germline V and J ends were trimmed by 1 base and 6 bases, with 6 bases remaining between them. The CDR3 runs 12 residues. The germline V gene encodes CDR1 SEHNR and CDR2 FQNEAQ (reference sequence). This CDR3 reads CASSLGRPEAFF. The CDR3 DNA sequence: TGTGCCAGCAGCTTAGGGCGGCCTGAAGCTTTCTTT.

The chain recombines TRBV29-1 with TRBJ1-1; a weak D match, TRBD1 (5 bases). Germline loops: CDR1 SQVTM, CDR2 ANQGSEA. The CDR3 covers 13 residues. V dropped 8 bases and J dropped 1 base, with 14 bases sitting between them. The CDR3 protein is CSSITGTNTEAFF. The CDR3 bases are TGCAGCTCGATAACAGGCACGAACACTGAAGCTTTCTTT. Looking up the rest from reference TRBV29-1 and TRBJ1-1 gives the full variable domain: SAVISQKPSRDICQRGTSLTIQCQVDSQVTMMFWYRQQPGQSLTLIATANQGSEATYESGFVIDKFPISRPNLTFSTLTVSNMSPEDSSIYLCSSITGTNTEAFFGQGTRLTVV.

This clonotype showed up just once. J is TRBJ2-7 and V is TRBV10-3, with TRBD1 matching 8 bases. The CDR3 runs to 16 residues. With 10 bases clipped from V and 1 base from J, the junction kept 15 bases outside the gene matches. From germline, CDR1 is ENHRY and CDR2 SYGVKD. The CDR3 bases are TGTGCCAGCGGAAGGGACAGGCTTTATCGATCCTACGAGCAGTACTTC. Translation: CASGRDRLYRSYEQYF.

V is TRBV7-9 and J is TRBJ2-7; 12 nucleotides line up with TRBD2. The CDR3 covers 15 residues. The germline gives CDR1 SEHNR, CDR2 FQNEAQ (reference sequence). J gave up 5 bases and V 5 bases, and 7 bases lay outside the gene matches. Here the CDR3 DNA reads TGTGCCAGCAGCCTTACTAGCGGGAGGTCGAACGAGCAGTACTTC. This translates into CASSLTSGRSNEQYF.

The chain links TRBV10-2 to TRBJ1-2; TRBD1 is a possible D gene (5 bases). The length of the CDR3 is 14 residues. CDR1 is WSHSY, CDR2 SAAADI, per germline. With 0 bases removed from V and 7 bases from J, the gap between germline ends came to 12 bases. This CDR3 reads CASSESPLGGGYTF. The CDR3 DNA reads as TGCGCCAGCAGTGAGTCTCCACTTGGGGGTGGCTACACCTTC.

This rearrangement joins TRBV5-1 to TRBJ2-7; weak D call: TRBD1 (5 bases). CDR1 SGHRS and CDR2 YFSETQ come from the germline V gene. The germline V and J ends were trimmed by 2 bases and 3 bases, with 12 bases remaining between them. The CDR3 is 14 amino acids. The CDR3 nucleotides read TGCGCCAGCAGCTTCGACGACAGACGCTACGAGCAGTACTTC. As protein: CASSFDDRRYEQYF.

The rearrangement joins TRBV20-1 to TRBJ1-6, with 9 bases identical to TRBD1. The CDR3 runs 13 residues. The V gene end was trimmed by 5 bases and the J gene end by 10 bases; junction bases not matched to a gene: 6. Germline V gene sequence: CDR1 DFQATT, CDR2 SNEGSKA (reference sequence). The CDR3 region is CSAFRQGGSPLHF. The CDR3 DNA is TGCAGTGCTTTCCGACAGGGGGGATCACCCCTCCACTTT.

The V gene is TRBV20-1, the J gene TRBJ2-7, with D perhaps matching TRBD1 (6 bases). This CDR3 is 14 amino acids long. The V gene lost 6 bases and the J gene lost 3 bases, with 18 bases spanning the gap. CDR1 and CDR2 (germline): DFQATT, SNEGSKA (reference sequence). CDR3 region: CSARDTGNIYEQYF. The CDR3 nucleotides read TGCAGTGCCAGGGATACAGGGAACATCTACGAGCAGTACTTC.

The chain joins TRBV24-1 to TRBJ1-1, with D perhaps TRBD1 (5 bases). V dropped 4 bases and J dropped 0 bases, with 8 bases sitting between them. The CDR3 length is 14 residues. Looked up from germline, CDR1 is KGHDR and CDR2 is SFDVKD. CDR3 protein: CATSDGTMNTEAFF. CDR3 DNA: TGTGCCACCAGTGACGGGACCATGAACACTGAAGCTTTCTTT.

This chain links TRBV10-3 with TRBJ2-2; TRBD2 matches 10 bases. There are 14 residues in the CDR3. V shed 10 bases, J shed 5 bases, and the junction held 7 bases outside the gene matches. CDR1 and CDR2 (germline): ENHRY, SYGVKD. This CDR3 is CATLTSGLTGELFF. For the CDR3, the DNA is TGTGCCACCTTGACTAGCGGGCTTACCGGGGAGCTGTTTTTT.

V usage is TRBV7-9 and J usage is TRBJ1-5, with unresolved D. V was pared by 0 bases and J by 4 bases, with 10 bases between. CDR1 is SEHNR, CDR2 FQNEAQ, per germline (reference sequence). This CDR3 contains 15 residues. CDR3 protein: CASSLALGSNQPQHF. In DNA, the CDR3 is TGTGCCAGCAGCTTAGCGCTCGGATCTAATCAGCCCCAGCATTTT.

In its sample, this clonotype was seen a few times. This chain uses TRBV9 with TRBJ1-6; D gene unclear. The CDR3 totals 11 residues. Germline lookup yields CDR1 SGDLS and CDR2 YYNGEE. Trimming pared 4 bases from V and 10 bases from J, leaving 6 bases between. This CDR3 is CASSSPSPLHF. Written as DNA, the CDR3 is TGTGCCAGCAGCTCCCCGTCACCCCTCCACTTT. Variable domain in full (rest from reference TRBV9 and TRBJ1-6): DSGVTQTPKHLITATGQRVTLRCSPRSGDLSVYWYQQSLDQGLQFLIQYYNGEERAKGNILERFSAQQFPDLHSELNLSSLELGDSALYFCASSSPSPLHFGNGTRLTVT.

The chain carries TRBV24-1 and TRBJ2-1; 8 bases match TRBD1. The germline gives CDR1 KGHDR, CDR2 SFDVKD. The CDR3 loop spans 16 amino acids. Germline trimming cut 4 bases from V and 2 bases from J; bases unmatched to any gene: 6. CDR3 amino acids: CATSEQRDRTYNEQFF. CDR3 nucleotide sequence: TGTGCCACCAGTGAACAACGGGACAGGACCTACAATGAGCAGTTCTTC.

The V gene is TRBV20-1, the J gene TRBJ1-1; tentatively, D is TRBD1 (5 bases). The CDR3 has 14 amino acids. Trimming stripped 3 bases from V and 1 base from J, with 12 bases between. CDR1 DFQATT and CDR2 SNEGSKA come from the germline V gene (reference sequence). Here the CDR3 DNA reads TGCAGTGCTAGTGCGGCGGGACCGAACACTGAAGCTTTCTTT. It is translated as CSASAAGPNTEAFF.

This clonotype was seen many times. The gene calls are TRBV12-3 or TRBV12-4 and TRBJ2-3; 9 nucleotides align to TRBD2. CDR3 length: 15 residues. Trimming took 0 bases from V and 3 from J; bases not matched to a gene: 1. The CDR3 DNA follows: TGTGCCAGCAGTTTAGCTAGCGGGGGAACAGATACGCAGTATTTT. It codes for CASSLASGGTDTQYF.

The chain carries TRBV11-2 and TRBJ1-4, with D maybe TRBD1 (6 bases). This CDR3 contains 13 residues. The V end lost 5 bases, the J end lost 8 bases, and 12 bases lay between the germline ends. CDR1 and CDR2 (germline): SGHAT, FQNNGV. CDR3 residues: CASSINTGEKLFF. CDR3 coding DNA: TGTGCCAGCAGCATTAACACAGGGGAAAAACTGTTTTTT.

This rearrangement joins TRBV7-3 to TRBJ2-7; D may be TRBD1 or TRBD2 (5 bases each). The CDR3 loop spans 17 amino acids. Trimming took off 6 bases at V and 2 bases at J, with 23 bases between the two ends. CDR1 and CDR2 from the germline V gene are SGHTA and FQGTGA. The CDR3 reads CASSYRLRAGSPYEQYF. CDR3 nucleotide sequence: TGTGCCAGCAGTTACAGGCTAAGGGCAGGGAGCCCCTACGAGCAGTACTTC.

The table lists this clonotype with many counts. CDR3 sequence: CASSYSKGAYEQYF. CDR3 nucleotide sequence: TGTGCCAGCAGTTACTCGAAGGGGGCGTATGAGCAGTACTTC. The V gene is TRBV6-5, the J gene TRBJ2-7; the match to TRBD1 covers 7 bases. With 0 bases clipped from V and 7 bases from J, the junction kept 6 bases outside the gene matches. Germline-derived CDR1 and CDR2 are MNHEY and SVGAGI. CDR3 length equals 14 residues.

The gene calls are TRBV9 and TRBJ1-1; tentatively, D is TRBD1 (5 bases). The length of the CDR3 is 16 residues. CDR1 is SGDLS and CDR2 is YYNGEE in the germline V gene. The V end lost 0 bases, the J end lost 4 bases, and 16 bases lay between the germline ends. This CDR3 is CASSVVEGMWGTEAFF. The CDR3 DNA reads TGTGCCAGCAGCGTAGTGGAGGGGATGTGGGGCACTGAAGCTTTCTTT.

The chain recombines TRBV6-1 with TRBJ2-5, with D possibly TRBD2 on 5 matching bases. Trimming stripped 5 bases from V and 5 bases from J, with 15 bases between. The CDR3 runs 14 residues. Per the germline V gene, CDR1 is MNHNS and CDR2 is SASEGT. As DNA, the CDR3 is TGTGCCAGCAGTTACTCGCGAGGGCAGGAGACCCAGTACTTC. It codes for CASSYSRGQETQYF.

This chain links TRBV2 with TRBJ1-1; maybe TRBD1 (6 bases). Germline values: CDR1 SNHLY, CDR2 FYNNEI. The V end was cut by 8 bases, the J end by 1 base, with 11 bases between. This CDR3 contains 13 residues. CDR3 loop: CASSGQPNTEAFF. CDR3 sequence (DNA): TGTGCCAGCTCGGGACAACCGAACACTGAAGCTTTCTTT. The variable domain in full, with the rest retrieved from reference TRBV2 and TRBJ1-1, is EPEVTQTPSHQVTQMGQEVILRCVPISNHLYFYWYRQILGQKVEFLVSFYNNEISEKSEIFDDQFSVERPDGSNFTLKIRSTKLEDSAMYFCASSGQPNTEAFFGQGTRLTVV.

V and J are TRBV7-3 and TRBJ2-2; D is unclear. Germline V CDR1 and CDR2: SGHTA, FQGTGA. The V and J ends lost 3 bases and 0 bases respectively, with 2 bases between them. The CDR3 is made up of 13 amino acids. The CDR3 sequence: CASSFTNTGELFF. In nucleotides, the CDR3 is TGTGCCAGCAGCTTCACGAACACCGGGGAGCTGTTTTTT.

The rearrangement joins TRBV20-1 to TRBJ2-1; 10 positions agree with TRBD2. The junction had 15 bases not matched to a gene; V was cut back by 7 bases and J by 9 bases. This CDR3 has 15 residues. Germline V gene lookup returns CDR1 DFQATT and CDR2 SNEGSKA (reference sequence). CDR3 in amino acids: CSVGASGSVQGEQFF. In DNA, the CDR3 is TGCAGTGTAGGGGCTAGCGGGAGCGTACAAGGTGAGCAGTTCTTC.

This clonotype was picked up one time. The chain is built from TRBV25-1 and TRBJ1-5, with TRBD1 identical over 7 bases. The CDR3 length is 16 residues. The trim removed 5 bases at V and 3 bases at J, leaving 10 bases unmatched. Germline lookup yields CDR1 MGHDK and CDR2 SYGVNS. The CDR3 is CASSSYGQANNQPQHF. The CDR3, as DNA: TGTGCCAGCAGTTCATACGGACAGGCAAACAATCAGCCCCAGCATTTT.

This clonotype has a count of ten or more. The chain combines TRBV10-2 with TRBJ2-7; 11 positions match TRBD2. Germline-derived CDR1 and CDR2 are WSHSY and SAAADI. The CDR3 extends over 18 amino acids. Trimming cost V 3 bases and J 2 bases; bases outside gene matches: 12. Written as DNA, the CDR3 is TGCGCCAGCAGTGATATAACTAGCGGGGGTCGGAACCCCTACGAGCAGTACTTC. It is translated as CASSDITSGGRNPYEQYF.

This clonotype was observed a single time. This chain uses TRBV5-8 with TRBJ2-7; D uncertain. This CDR3 has 14 residues. Germline-derived CDR1 and CDR2 are SGHTS and YDEGEE. Trimming left V 0 bases short and J 3 bases short, with 10 bases between. In DNA form, the CDR3 reads TGTGCCAGCAGCTTGGACGGAGAAGTCTACGAGCAGTACTTC. It is translated as CASSLDGEVYEQYF. The variable domain in full, completed from reference TRBV5-8 and TRBJ2-7, reads EAGVTQSPTHLIKTRGQQATLRCSPISGHTSVYWYQQALGLGLQFLLWYDEGEERNRGNFPPRFSGRQFPNYSSELNVNALELEDSALYLCASSLDGEVYEQYFGPGTRLTVT.

The chain recombines TRBV20-1 with TRBJ1-1; D is perhaps TRBD1 (6 bases). Trimming pared 3 bases from V and 0 bases from J, leaving 11 bases between. Per germline, CDR1 DFQATT and CDR2 SNEGSKA (reference sequence). The CDR3 length is 14 residues. CDR3 loop: CSASWDTMNTEAFF. In DNA, the CDR3 is TGCAGTGCTAGTTGGGACACCATGAACACTGAAGCTTTCTTT.